The 25 T cell receptor beta chains below come from one sample, sequenced in a study of blood T cell repertoires in COVID-19. Profiling relied on immunoSEQ multiplex PCR, and the TCRdb table lists in-frame clones only, not all of them. The profile covers about 200,000 clones, with roughly 91% appearing a single time and roughly 5.5% taken by the ten largest. The sequenced sample was peripheral blood. All receptors derive from a man aged 35-49 years with active or convalescent COVID-19.

The chain recombines TRBV2 with TRBJ1-5; possible D gene TRBD1, 6 bases. The CDR3 is 14 amino acids. Germline CDR1 and CDR2: SNHLY and FYNNEI. Trimming took 0 bases from V and 11 from J, leaving 14 bases between them. The CDR3 bases are TGTGCCAGCAGTGAAGCTCAGGGGACGCCGGCCCAGCATTTT. Translating it yields CASSEAQGTPAQHF.

The chain uses TRBV7-9 and TRBJ2-1; tentatively, D is TRBD1 (6 bases). Germline CDR1 and CDR2: SEHNR and FQNEAQ (reference sequence). The CDR3 has 16 residues. Trimming took 4 bases from V and 9 from J, leaving 22 bases between them. CDR3 sequence reads: CASSSDSLVRGSEQFF. DNA for the CDR3: TGTGCCAGCAGCTCAGACTCACTAGTAAGGGGGTCTGAGCAGTTCTTC.

The rearrangement links TRBV5-1 to TRBJ2-7, with TRBD1 matching 10 bases. J gave up 6 bases and V 4 bases, and 7 bases lay outside the gene matches. Germline V lookup: CDR1 SGHRS, CDR2 YFSETQ. The CDR3 has 14 residues. CDR3 in amino acids: CASSNRDRGSEQYF. CDR3 nucleotides: TGCGCCAGCAGCAACCGGGACAGGGGTAGCGAGCAGTACTTC.

The chain uses TRBV19 and TRBJ1-6; D possibly corresponds to TRBD1 (5 bases). The CDR3 is 18 residues long. CDR1 is LNHDA, CDR2 SQIVND, per germline (reference sequence). V gave up 3 bases and J gave up 0 bases, with 15 bases separating them. This chain's CDR3 is CASSMSVGVSSYNSPLHF. The CDR3 DNA sequence: TGTGCCAGTAGTATGTCGGTAGGGGTGAGCTCCTATAATTCACCCCTCCACTTT.

V is TRBV30 and J is TRBJ1-1; a possible D gene is TRBD1 (5 bases). The germline CDR1 and CDR2 sequences are GTSNPN and SVGIG (reference sequence). CDR3 size: 12 residues. V lost 2 bases and J lost 1, with 5 bases in between. CDR3 in DNA: TGTGCCTGGAGTCAGGGGAACACTGAAGCTTTCTTT. It encodes CAWSQGNTEAFF.

This clone was detected only a few times. The rearrangement uses TRBV7-8 and TRBJ2-7, with 7 bases identical to TRBD1. V trimming: 5 bases; J trimming: 5 bases; junction bases outside the gene matches: 12. Germline V gene sequence: CDR1 SGHVS, CDR2 FQNEAQ. The CDR3 covers 15 residues. In DNA, the CDR3 is TGTGCCAGCAGCCTACAGGGGAGTCTATCCCACGAGCAGTACTTC. The encoded protein is CASSLQGSLSHEQYF.

The chain couples TRBV6-1 to TRBJ2-3, with TRBD2 identical over 8 bases. Trimming took 2 bases from V and 6 from J; bases not matched to a gene: 7. Per the germline V gene, CDR1 is MNHNS and CDR2 is SASEGT. This CDR3 comprises 15 residues. The CDR3 spells CASSETGGVVDTQYF. DNA for the CDR3: TGTGCCAGCAGTGAAACCGGGGGGGTCGTCGATACGCAGTATTTT.

The chain couples TRBV6-6 to TRBJ2-7; maybe TRBD1 (5 bases). V was clipped by 6 bases and J by 2 bases, with 11 bases between them. This CDR3 spans 13 amino acids. Germline-derived CDR1 and CDR2 are MNHNY and SVGAGI (reference sequence). In DNA, the CDR3 is TGTGCCAGCAGGCAGACAGCCACCTACGAGCAGTACTTC. Translating it yields CASRQTATYEQYF.

This sequence joins TRBV6-6 and TRBJ2-7, with D tentatively TRBD1 (5 bases). The CDR3 runs to 13 residues. Germline CDR1 reads MNHNY; CDR2 reads SVGAGI (reference sequence). V was trimmed by 6 bases and J by 3 bases, leaving 12 bases between them. CDR3 in DNA: TGTGCCAGCAGCCTGACAGCCATCTACGAGCAGTACTTC. Protein product: CASSLTAIYEQYF.

The chain couples TRBV27 to TRBJ1-4, with D possibly matching TRBD1 (6 bases). CDR1 is MNHEY, CDR2 SMNVEV, per germline (reference sequence). Deletions cut 2 bases from V and 4 bases from J, with 11 bases between. The CDR3 has 15 residues. The CDR3 protein is CASSLQGTGNEKLFF. Written as DNA, the CDR3 is TGTGCCAGCAGTTTACAGGGGACGGGTAATGAAAAACTGTTTTTT.

Regarding this clone: At one end the junction does not follow the germline gene, possibly because of a read error. The CDR3 sequence is CATSGLDRGGYTF. DNA for the CDR3: TGTGCCACCAGTGGTTTGGACAGGGGCGGCTACACCTTC. This chain connects TRBV24-1 to TRBJ1-2, with 9 bases fitting TRBD1. This CDR3 contains 13 residues. Germline CDR1 and CDR2: KGHDR and SFDVKD.

The rearrangement links TRBV27 to TRBJ1-1; no definite D call. Trimming shortened V by 7 bases and J by 4 bases, and 7 bases separated the two germline ends. The CDR3 is 11 amino acids. Germline CDR1 reads MNHEY; CDR2 reads SMNVEV (reference sequence). The CDR3 reads CASTRGTEAFF. The DNA of the CDR3 is TGTGCCAGCACCCGCGGCACTGAAGCTTTCTTT.

The rearrangement uses TRBV27 and TRBJ2-7; tentative D call: TRBD1 (5 bases). This CDR3 spans 14 amino acids. CDR1 and CDR2 from the germline V gene are MNHEY and SMNVEV (reference sequence). V was trimmed by 5 bases and J by 2 bases, leaving 13 bases between them. The CDR3 DNA sequence: TGTGCCAGCAGTAGTGAGGACACGCCCTACGAGCAGTACTTC. Translating gives CASSSEDTPYEQYF.

The genes are TRBV28 and TRBJ2-3; TRBD1 is a possible D gene (5 bases). The CDR3 contains 15 residues. Germline-derived CDR1 and CDR2 are MDHEN and SYDVKM. V was pared by 2 bases and J by 1 base, with 10 bases between. CDR3 in amino acids: CASSLAGRGTDTQYF. The DNA of the CDR3 is TGTGCCAGCAGTTTAGCAGGGCGCGGCACAGATACGCAGTATTTT.

CDR3 residues: CASSPTGVGEKLFF. Written as DNA, the CDR3 is TGTGCCAGCAGCCCGACAGGGGTCGGGGAAAAACTGTTTTTT. The chain has TRBV7-9 and TRBJ1-4; TRBD1 agrees at 8 bases. Unmatched junction bases numbered 7, after V lost 5 bases and J lost 8 bases. CDR1 is SEHNR, CDR2 FQNEAQ, per germline (reference sequence). This CDR3 has 14 amino acids.

Only one count was recorded for this clone. The gene calls are TRBV12-3 or TRBV12-4 and TRBJ2-7; D is perhaps TRBD1 (7 bases). V was clipped by 6 bases and J by 5 bases, with 14 bases between them. CDR3 size: 13 residues. CDR3 amino acids: CASRAGGLNEQYF. The DNA of the CDR3 is TGTGCCAGCAGGGCAGGGGGGCTCAACGAGCAGTACTTC.

The rearrangement joins TRBV5-5 to TRBJ1-5, with D possibly matching TRBD1 (6 bases). The CDR3 has 14 residues. Germline CDR1 is SGHKS and CDR2 is YYEKEE (reference sequence). V was clipped by 1 base and J by 6 bases, with 11 bases between them. Here the CDR3 reads CASSLTGGFQPQHF. CDR3 nucleotide sequence: TGTGCCAGCAGCTTGACGGGGGGCTTTCAGCCCCAGCATTTT. Using reference TRBV5-5 and TRBJ1-5 for the parts outside the CDR3, the full variable domain is DAGVTQSPTHLIKTRGQQVTLRCSPISGHKSVSWYQQVLGQGPQFIFQYYEKEERGRGNFPDRFSARQFPNYSSELNVNALLLGDSALYLCASSLTGGFQPQHFGDGTRLSIL.

Only one count was recorded for this clone. The rearrangement uses TRBV19 and TRBJ1-2; D unclear. Trimming pared 5 bases from V and 4 bases from J, leaving 8 bases between. This CDR3 has 12 residues. CDR1 LNHDA and CDR2 SQIVND come from the germline V gene (reference sequence). CDR3 DNA sequence: TGTGCCAGTAGTCTTCAGTTCTATGGCTACACCTTC. This sequence encodes CASSLQFYGYTF.

The chain employs TRBV27 and TRBJ2-1, with D unclear. CDR3 length: 15 residues. Germline V gene lookup returns CDR1 MNHEY and CDR2 SMNVEV (reference sequence). Trimming cost V 7 bases and J 0 bases, with 13 bases left between them. In DNA, the CDR3 is TGTGCCAGCAATCCGACTCGAAGCTCCTACAATGAGCAGTTCTTC. Protein sequence: CASNPTRSSYNEQFF.

The V call is TRBV29-1, the J call TRBJ2-7; a weak D match, TRBD1 (7 bases). The CDR3 is 15 residues long. CDR1 is SQVTM, CDR2 ANQGSEA, per germline. Trimming took off 3 bases at V and 1 base at J, with 16 bases between the two ends. In DNA form, the CDR3 reads TGCAGCGTTGAGGGACTGGGACAGAGGTCCTACGAGCAGTACTTC. Its protein product is CSVEGLGQRSYEQYF.

V usage is TRBV24-1 and J usage is TRBJ2-5; 7 bases align to TRBD2. This CDR3 comprises 15 residues. V shed 4 bases and J 4 bases; nucleotides not matched to a gene: 8. The germline V gene has CDR1 KGHDR and CDR2 SFDVKD. CDR3 amino acids: CATSDPGLQRETQYF. The CDR3 coding sequence is TGTGCCACCAGTGACCCGGGACTACAGCGAGAGACCCAGTACTTC.

The chain recombines TRBV6-5 with TRBJ2-7, with 10 bases fitting TRBD1. There are 16 residues in the CDR3. The junction had 13 bases not matched to a gene; V was cut back by 4 bases and J by 7 bases. Germline V gene sequence: CDR1 MNHEY, CDR2 SVGAGI. This chain's CDR3 is CASSFPTGTGVGEQYF. For the CDR3, the DNA is TGTGCCAGCAGTTTCCCGACCGGGACAGGGGTCGGGGAGCAGTACTTC.

The chain joins TRBV18 to TRBJ1-2, with a possible D match to TRBD1 (5 bases). Germline lookup yields CDR1 KGHSH and CDR2 LQKENI. The CDR3 runs 14 residues. V lost 6 bases to trimming and J lost 4 bases, with 15 bases between them. CDR3 loop: CASSPRATGYGYTF. The CDR3 coding sequence is TGTGCCAGCTCTCCCAGGGCAACCGGCTATGGCTACACCTTC.

The genes are TRBV12-3 or TRBV12-4 and TRBJ2-5; 7 bases agree with TRBD1. This CDR3 region has 13 residues. Unmatched junction bases numbered 8, after V lost 6 bases and J lost 7 bases. The DNA for the CDR3 is TGTGCCAGCAGGACGACAGGGCGGTGGACCCAGTACTTC. Translating gives CASRTTGRWTQYF.

This chain connects TRBV5-3 to TRBJ2-3, with D maybe TRBD2 (5 bases). TRBV5-3 is an ORF, with its function uncertain. The CDR3 totals 15 residues. V shed 5 bases and J shed 5 bases, with 18 bases lying between them. CDR3 residues: CARRQSYFRGDTQYF. The DNA for the CDR3 is TGTGCCAGAAGACAAAGCTACTTTCGGGGAGATACGCAGTATTTT.